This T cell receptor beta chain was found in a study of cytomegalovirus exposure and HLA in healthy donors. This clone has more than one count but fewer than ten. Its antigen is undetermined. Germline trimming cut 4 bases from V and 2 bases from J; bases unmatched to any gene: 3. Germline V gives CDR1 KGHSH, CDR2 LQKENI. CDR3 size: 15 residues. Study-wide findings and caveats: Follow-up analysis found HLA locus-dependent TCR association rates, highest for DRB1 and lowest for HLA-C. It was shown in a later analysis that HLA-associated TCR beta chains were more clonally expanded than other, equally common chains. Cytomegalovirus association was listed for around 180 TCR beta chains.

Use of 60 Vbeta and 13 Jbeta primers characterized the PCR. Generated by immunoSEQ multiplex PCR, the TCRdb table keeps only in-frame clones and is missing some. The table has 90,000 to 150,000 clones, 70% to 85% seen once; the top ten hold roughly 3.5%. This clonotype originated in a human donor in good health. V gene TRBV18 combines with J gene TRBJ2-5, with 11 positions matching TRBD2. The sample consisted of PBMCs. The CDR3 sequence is CASSLGLAAQETQYF. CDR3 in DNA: TGTGCCAGCTCACTGGGACTAGCGGCTCAAGAGACCCAGTACTTC.